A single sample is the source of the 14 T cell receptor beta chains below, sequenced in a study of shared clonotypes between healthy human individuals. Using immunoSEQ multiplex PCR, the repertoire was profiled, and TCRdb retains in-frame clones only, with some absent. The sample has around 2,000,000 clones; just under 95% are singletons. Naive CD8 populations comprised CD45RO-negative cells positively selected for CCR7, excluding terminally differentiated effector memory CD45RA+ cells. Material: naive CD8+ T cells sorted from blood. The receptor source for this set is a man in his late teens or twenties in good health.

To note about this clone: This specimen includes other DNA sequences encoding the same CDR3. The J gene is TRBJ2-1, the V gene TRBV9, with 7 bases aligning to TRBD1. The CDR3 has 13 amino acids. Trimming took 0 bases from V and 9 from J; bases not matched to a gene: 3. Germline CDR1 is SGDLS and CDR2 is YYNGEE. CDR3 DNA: TGTGCCAGCAGCGTAGGAGGGGGCACTGAGCAGTTCTTC. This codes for CASSVGGGTEQFF.

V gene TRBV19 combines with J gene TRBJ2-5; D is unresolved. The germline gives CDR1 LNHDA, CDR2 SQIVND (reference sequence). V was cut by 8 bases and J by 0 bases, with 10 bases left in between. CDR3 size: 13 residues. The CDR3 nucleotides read TGTGCCAGTTGTGACACATACCAAGAGACCCAGTACTTC. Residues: CASCDTYQETQYF. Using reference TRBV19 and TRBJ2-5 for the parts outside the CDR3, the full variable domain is DGGITQSPKYLFRKEGQNVTLSCEQNLNHDAMYWYRQDPGQGLRLIYYSQIVNDFQKGDIAEGYSVSREKKESFPLTVTSAQKNPTAFYLCASCDTYQETQYFGPGTRLLVL.

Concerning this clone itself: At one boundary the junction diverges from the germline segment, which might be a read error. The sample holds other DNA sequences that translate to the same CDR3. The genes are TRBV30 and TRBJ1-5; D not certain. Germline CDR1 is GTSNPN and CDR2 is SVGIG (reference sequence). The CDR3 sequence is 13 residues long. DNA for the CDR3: TGTGCCTGGAGTCCCGCGTGGAATCAACCCCAGCATTTT. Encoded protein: CAWSPAWNQPQHF.

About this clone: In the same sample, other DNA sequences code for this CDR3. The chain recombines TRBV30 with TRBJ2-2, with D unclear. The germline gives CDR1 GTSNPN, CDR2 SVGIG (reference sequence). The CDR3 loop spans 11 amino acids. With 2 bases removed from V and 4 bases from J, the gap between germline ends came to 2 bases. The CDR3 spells CAWSPTGELFF. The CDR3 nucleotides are TGTGCCTGGAGTCCCACCGGGGAGCTGTTTTTT.

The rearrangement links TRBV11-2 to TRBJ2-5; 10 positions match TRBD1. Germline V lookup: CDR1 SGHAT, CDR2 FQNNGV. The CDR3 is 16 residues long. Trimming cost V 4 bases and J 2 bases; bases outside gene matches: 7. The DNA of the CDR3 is TGTGCCAGCAGCTGGGGGGACAGGGGCCCTCAAGAGACCCAGTACTTC. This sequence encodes CASSWGDRGPQETQYF.

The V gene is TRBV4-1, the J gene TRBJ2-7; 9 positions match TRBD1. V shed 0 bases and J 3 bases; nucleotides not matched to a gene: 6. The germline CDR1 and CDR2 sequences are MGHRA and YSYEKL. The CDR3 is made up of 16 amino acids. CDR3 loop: CASSQDFGTGFYEQYF. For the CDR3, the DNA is TGCGCCAGCAGCCAAGATTTCGGGACAGGGTTCTACGAGCAGTACTTC.

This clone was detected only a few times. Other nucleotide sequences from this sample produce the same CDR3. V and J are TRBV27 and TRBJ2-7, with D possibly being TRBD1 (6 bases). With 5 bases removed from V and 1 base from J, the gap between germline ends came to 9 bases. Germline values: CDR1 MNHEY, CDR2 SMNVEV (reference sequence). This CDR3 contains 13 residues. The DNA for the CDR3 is TGTGCCAGCAGTATACAGGGTTCCTACGAGCAGTACTTC. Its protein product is CASSIQGSYEQYF.

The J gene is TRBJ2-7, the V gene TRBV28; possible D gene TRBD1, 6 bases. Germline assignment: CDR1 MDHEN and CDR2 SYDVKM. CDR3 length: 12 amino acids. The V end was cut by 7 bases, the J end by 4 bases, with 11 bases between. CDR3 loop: CASTQGGYEQYF. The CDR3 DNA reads TGTGCCAGCACACAGGGCGGTTACGAGCAGTACTTC. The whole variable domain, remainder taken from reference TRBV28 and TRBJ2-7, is DVKVTQSSRYLVKRTGEKVFLECVQDMDHENMFWYRQDPGLGLRLIYFSYDVKMKEKGDIPEGYSVSREKKERFSLILESASTNQTSMYLCASTQGGYEQYFGPGTRLTVT.

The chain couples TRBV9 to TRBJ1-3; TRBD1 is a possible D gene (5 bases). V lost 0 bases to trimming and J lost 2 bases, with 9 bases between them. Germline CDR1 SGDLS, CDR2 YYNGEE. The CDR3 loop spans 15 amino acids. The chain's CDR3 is CASSVVGTAGNTIYF. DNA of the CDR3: TGTGCCAGCAGCGTAGTGGGGACTGCTGGAAACACCATATATTTT. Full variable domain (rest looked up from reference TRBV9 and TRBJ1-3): DSGVTQTPKHLITATGQRVTLRCSPRSGDLSVYWYQQSLDQGLQFLIQYYNGEERAKGNILERFSAQQFPDLHSELNLSSLELGDSALYFCASSVVGTAGNTIYFGEGSWLTVV.

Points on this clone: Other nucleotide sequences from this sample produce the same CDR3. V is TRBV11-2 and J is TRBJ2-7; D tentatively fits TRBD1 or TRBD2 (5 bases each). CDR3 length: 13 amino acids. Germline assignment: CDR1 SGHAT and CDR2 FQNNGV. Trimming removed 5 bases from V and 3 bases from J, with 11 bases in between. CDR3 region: CASSPGRSYEQYF. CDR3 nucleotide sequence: TGTGCCAGCAGCCCGGGACGGAGCTACGAGCAGTACTTC.

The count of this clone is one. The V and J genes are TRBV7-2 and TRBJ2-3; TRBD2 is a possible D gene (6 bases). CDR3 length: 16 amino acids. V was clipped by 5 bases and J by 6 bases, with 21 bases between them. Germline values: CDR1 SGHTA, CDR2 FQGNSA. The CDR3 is CASSKTRDSWLDTQYF. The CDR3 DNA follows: TGTGCCAGCAGCAAAACCCGGGACTCCTGGCTGGATACGCAGTATTTT.

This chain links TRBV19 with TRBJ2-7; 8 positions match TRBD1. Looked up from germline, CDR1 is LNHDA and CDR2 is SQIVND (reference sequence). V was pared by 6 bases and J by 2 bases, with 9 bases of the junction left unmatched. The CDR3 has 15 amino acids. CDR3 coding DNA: TGTGCCAGTAGCTCCGTTTGGACAGGGACCTACGAGCAGTACTTC. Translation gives CASSSVWTGTYEQYF.

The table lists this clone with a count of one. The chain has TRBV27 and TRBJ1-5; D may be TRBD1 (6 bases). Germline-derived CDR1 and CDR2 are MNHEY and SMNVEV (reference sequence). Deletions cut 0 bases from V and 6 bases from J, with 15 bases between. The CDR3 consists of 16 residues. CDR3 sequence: CASSLSGGRGSQPQHF. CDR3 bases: TGTGCCAGCAGTTTATCTGGGGGGCGCGGGAGTCAGCCCCAGCATTTT.

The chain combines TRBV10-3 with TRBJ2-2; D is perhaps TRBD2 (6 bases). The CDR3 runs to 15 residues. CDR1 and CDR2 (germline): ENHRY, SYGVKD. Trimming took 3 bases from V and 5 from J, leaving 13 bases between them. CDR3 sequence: CAISDWGEQTGELFF. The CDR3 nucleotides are TGTGCCATCAGTGATTGGGGGGAGCAGACCGGGGAGCTGTTTTTT.